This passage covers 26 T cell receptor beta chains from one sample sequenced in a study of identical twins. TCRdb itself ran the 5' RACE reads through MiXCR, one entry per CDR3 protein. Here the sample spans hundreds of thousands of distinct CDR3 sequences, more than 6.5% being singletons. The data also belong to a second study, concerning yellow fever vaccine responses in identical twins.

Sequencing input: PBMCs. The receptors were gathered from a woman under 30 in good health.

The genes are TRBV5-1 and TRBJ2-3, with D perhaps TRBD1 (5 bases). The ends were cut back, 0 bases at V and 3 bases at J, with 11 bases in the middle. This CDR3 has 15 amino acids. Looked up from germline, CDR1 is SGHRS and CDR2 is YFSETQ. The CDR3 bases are TGCGCCAGCAGCTTGGTACAGGCCGGGACAGATACGCAGTATTTT. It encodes CASSLVQAGTDTQYF.

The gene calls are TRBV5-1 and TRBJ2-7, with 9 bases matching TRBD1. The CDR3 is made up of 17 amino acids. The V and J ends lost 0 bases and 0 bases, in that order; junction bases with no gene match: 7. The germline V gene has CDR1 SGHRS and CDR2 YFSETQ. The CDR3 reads CASSLVPGQGRSYEQYF. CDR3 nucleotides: TGCGCCAGCAGCTTGGTACCAGGACAGGGGCGCTCCTACGAGCAGTACTTC.

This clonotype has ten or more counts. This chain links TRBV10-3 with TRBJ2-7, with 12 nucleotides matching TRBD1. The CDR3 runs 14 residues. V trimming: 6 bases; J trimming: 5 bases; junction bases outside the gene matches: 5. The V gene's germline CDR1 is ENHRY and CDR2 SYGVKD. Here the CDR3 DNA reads TGTGCCATCAGAACCGGGACAGGGGGCGACGAGCAGTACTTC. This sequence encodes CAIRTGTGGDEQYF.

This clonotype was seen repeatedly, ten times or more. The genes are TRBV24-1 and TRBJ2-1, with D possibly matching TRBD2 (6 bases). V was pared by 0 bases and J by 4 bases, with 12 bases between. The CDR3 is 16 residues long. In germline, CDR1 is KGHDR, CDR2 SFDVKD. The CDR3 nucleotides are TGTGCCACCAGTGATTTGGGGGTGGGACTTTACAATGAGCAGTTCTTC. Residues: CATSDLGVGLYNEQFF.

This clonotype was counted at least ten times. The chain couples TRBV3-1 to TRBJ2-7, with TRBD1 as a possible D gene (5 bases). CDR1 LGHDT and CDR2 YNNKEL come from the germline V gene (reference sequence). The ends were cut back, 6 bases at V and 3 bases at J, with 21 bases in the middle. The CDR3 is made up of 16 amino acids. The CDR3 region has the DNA TGTGCCAGCAGTATCTCGACAGCCCGGCTAAGCTACGAGCAGTACTTC. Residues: CASSISTARLSYEQYF.

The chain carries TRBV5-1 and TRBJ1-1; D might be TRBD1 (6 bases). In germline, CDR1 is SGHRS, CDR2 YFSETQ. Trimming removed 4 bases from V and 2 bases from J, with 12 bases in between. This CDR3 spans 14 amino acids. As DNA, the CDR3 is TGCGCCAGCAGCCGACAGGACCTCAACACTGAAGCTTTCTTT. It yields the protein CASSRQDLNTEAFF.

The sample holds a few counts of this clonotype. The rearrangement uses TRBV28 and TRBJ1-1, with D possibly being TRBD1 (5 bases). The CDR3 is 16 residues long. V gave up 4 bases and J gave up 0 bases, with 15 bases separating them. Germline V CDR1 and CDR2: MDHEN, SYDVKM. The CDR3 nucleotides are TGTGCCAGCAGTTCCGGGACTCTGGGGGTGAACACTGAAGCTTTCTTT. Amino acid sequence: CASSSGTLGVNTEAFF.

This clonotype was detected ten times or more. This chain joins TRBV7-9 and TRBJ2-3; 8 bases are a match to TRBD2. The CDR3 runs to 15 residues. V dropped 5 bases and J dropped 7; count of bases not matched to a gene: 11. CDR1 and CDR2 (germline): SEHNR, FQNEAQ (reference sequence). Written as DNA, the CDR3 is TGTGCCAGCAGCGGAGTAGCGGGAACGGGCTATACGCAGTATTTT. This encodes CASSGVAGTGYTQYF. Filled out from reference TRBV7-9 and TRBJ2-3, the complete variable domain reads DTGVSQNPRHKITKRGQNVTFRCDPISEHNRLYWYRQTLGQGPEFLTYFQNEAQLEKSRLLSDRFSAERPKGSFSTLEIQRTEQGDSAMYLCASSGVAGTGYTQYFGPGTRLTVL.

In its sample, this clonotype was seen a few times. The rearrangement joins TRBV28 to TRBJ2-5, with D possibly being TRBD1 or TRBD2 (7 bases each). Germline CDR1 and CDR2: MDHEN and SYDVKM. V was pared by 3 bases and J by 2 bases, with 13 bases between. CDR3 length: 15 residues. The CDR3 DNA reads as TGTGCCAGCAGTTTCGGCAGGGGGGGACAAGAGACCCAGTACTTC. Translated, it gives CASSFGRGGQETQYF. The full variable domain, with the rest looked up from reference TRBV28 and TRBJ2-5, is DVKVTQSSRYLVKRTGEKVFLECVQDMDHENMFWYRQDPGLGLRLIYFSYDVKMKEKGDIPEGYSVSREKKERFSLILESASTNQTSMYLCASSFGRGGQETQYFGPGTRLLVL.

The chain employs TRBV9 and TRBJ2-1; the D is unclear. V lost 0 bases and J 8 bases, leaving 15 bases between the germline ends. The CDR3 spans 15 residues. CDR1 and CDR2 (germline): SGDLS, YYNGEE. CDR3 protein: CASSVELGITDEQFF. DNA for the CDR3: TGTGCCAGCAGCGTAGAGTTAGGGATTACGGATGAGCAGTTCTTC.

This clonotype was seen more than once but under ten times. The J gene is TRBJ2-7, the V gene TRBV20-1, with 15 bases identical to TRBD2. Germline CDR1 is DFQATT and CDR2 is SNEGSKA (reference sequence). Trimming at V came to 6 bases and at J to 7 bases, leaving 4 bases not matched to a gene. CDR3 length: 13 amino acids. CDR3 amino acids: CSAGTSGRREQYF. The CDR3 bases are TGCAGTGCCGGGACTAGCGGGAGGAGGGAGCAGTACTTC.

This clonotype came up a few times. Here the CDR3 DNA reads TGCAGTGCTAGAATCCCGGACAGGGACCCCTACGAGCAGTACTTC. Its translation: CSARIPDRDPYEQYF. The chain employs TRBV20-1 and TRBJ2-7; 8 bases map to TRBD1. This CDR3 has 15 residues. Per germline, CDR1 DFQATT and CDR2 SNEGSKA (reference sequence). V lost 2 bases and J lost 2; bases outside the gene matches: 8.

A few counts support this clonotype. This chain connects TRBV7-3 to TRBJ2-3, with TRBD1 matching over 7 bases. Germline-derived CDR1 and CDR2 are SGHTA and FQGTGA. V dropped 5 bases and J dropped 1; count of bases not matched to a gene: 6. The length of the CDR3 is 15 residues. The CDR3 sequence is CASSPTGRGTDTQYF. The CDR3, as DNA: TGTGCCAGCAGCCCGACAGGGCGAGGCACAGATACGCAGTATTTT.

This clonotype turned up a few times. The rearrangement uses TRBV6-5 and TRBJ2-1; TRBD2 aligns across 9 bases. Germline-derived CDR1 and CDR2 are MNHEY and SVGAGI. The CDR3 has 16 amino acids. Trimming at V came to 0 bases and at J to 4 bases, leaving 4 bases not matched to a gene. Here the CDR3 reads CASSYSGGGGYNEQFF. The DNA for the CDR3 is TGTGCCAGCAGTTACTCGGGCGGGGGGGGATACAATGAGCAGTTCTTC.

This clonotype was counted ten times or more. The chain's CDR3 is CASSSGPRGITGELFF. Written as DNA, the CDR3 is TGTGCCAGCAGCTCGGGACCTAGAGGAATAACCGGGGAGCTGTTTTTT. The chain recombines TRBV5-5 with TRBJ2-2; D assignment may be TRBD1 or TRBD2 (5 bases each). This CDR3 contains 16 residues. Trimming shortened V by 3 bases and J by 5 bases, and 17 bases separated the two germline ends. Per germline, CDR1 SGHKS and CDR2 YYEKEE (reference sequence).

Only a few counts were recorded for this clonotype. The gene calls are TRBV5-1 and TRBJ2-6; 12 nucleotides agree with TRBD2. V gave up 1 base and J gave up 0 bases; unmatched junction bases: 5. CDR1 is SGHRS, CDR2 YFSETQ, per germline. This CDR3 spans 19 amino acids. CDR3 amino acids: CASSLTSGGHSSGANVLTF. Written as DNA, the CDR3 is TGCGCCAGCAGCTTGACTAGCGGGGGGCATAGCTCTGGGGCCAACGTCCTGACTTTC.

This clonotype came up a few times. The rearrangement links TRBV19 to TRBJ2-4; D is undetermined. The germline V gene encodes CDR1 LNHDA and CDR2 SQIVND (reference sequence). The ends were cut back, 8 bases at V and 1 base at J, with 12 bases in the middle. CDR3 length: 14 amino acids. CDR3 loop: CASSNQIAKNIQYF. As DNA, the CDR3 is TGTGCCAGTTCTAACCAGATCGCCAAAAACATTCAGTACTTC.

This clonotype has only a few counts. The CDR3: CASRSLREPYGYTF. The CDR3 bases are TGTGCCAGCAGAAGTCTCAGGGAGCCCTATGGCTACACCTTC. V gene TRBV27 combines with J gene TRBJ1-2, with D perhaps TRBD1 (5 bases). V lost 6 bases, J lost 4 bases, and 15 bases lay in between. Per germline, CDR1 MNHEY and CDR2 SMNVEV (reference sequence). The CDR3 covers 14 residues.

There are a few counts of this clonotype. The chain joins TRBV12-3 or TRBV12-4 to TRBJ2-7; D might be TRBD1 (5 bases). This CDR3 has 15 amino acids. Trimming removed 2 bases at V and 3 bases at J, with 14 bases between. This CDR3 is CASSLNIGVGYEQYF. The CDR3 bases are TGTGCCAGCAGTTTAAATATAGGGGTCGGCTACGAGCAGTACTTC.

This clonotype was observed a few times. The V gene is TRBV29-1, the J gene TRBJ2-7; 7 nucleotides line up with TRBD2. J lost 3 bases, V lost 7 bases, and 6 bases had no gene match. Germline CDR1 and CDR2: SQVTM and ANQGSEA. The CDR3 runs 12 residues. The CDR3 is CSAGLQRYEQYF. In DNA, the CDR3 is TGCAGCGCGGGACTACAACGCTACGAGCAGTACTTC.

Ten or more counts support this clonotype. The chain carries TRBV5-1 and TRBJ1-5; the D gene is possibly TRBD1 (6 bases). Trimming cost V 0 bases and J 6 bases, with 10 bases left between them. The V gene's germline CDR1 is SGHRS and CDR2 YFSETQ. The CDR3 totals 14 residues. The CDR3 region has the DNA TGCGCCAGCAGCTTGGAAGGGGGAAGTCAGCCCCAGCATTTT. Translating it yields CASSLEGGSQPQHF.

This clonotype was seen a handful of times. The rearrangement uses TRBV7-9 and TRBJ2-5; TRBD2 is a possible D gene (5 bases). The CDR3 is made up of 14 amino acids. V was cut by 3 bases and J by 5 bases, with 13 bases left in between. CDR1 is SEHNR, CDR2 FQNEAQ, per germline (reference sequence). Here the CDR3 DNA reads TGTGCCAGCAGCTTTGGGCTAGCTTTGGAGACCCAGTACTTC. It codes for CASSFGLALETQYF.

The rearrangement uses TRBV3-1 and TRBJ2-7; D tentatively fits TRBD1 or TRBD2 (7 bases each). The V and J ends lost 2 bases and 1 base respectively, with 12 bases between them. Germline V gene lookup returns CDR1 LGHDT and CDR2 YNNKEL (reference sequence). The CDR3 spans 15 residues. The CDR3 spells CASSQYQGGSYEQYF. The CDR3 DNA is TGTGCCAGCAGCCAATACCAGGGGGGGTCCTACGAGCAGTACTTC.

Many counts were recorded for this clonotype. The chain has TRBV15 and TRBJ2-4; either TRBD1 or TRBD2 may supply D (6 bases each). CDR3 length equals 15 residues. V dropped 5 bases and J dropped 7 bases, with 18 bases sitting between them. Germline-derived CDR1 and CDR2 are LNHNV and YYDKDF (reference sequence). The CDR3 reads CATSEGGTSANIQYF. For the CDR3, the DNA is TGTGCCACCAGCGAAGGGGGGACGTCCGCGAACATTCAGTACTTC. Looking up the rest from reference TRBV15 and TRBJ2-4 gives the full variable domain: DAMVIQNPRYQVTQFGKPVTLSCSQTLNHNVMYWYQQKSSQAPKLLFHYYDKDFNNEADTPDNFQSRRPNTSFCFLDIRSPGLGDTAMYLCATSEGGTSANIQYFGAGTRLSVL.

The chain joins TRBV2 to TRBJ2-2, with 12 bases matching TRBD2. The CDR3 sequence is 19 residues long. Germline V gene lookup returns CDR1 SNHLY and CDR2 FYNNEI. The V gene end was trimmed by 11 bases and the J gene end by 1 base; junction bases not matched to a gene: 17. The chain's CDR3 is CAFCPGTSGRSMNTGELFF. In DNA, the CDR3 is TGTGCCTTCTGTCCCGGGACTAGCGGGCGGTCCATGAACACCGGGGAGCTGTTTTTT.

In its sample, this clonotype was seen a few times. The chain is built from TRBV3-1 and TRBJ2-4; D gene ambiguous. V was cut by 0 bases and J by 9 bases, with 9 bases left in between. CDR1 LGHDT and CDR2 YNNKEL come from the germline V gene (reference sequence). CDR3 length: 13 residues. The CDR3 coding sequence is TGTGCCAGCAGCCAAGATCATAAAGGCATTCAGTACTTC. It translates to CASSQDHKGIQYF.